The rows below give T cell receptor beta chains drawn from one sample of a study of cytomegalovirus exposure and HLA in healthy donors. Assay: immunoSEQ multiplex PCR; the TCRdb copy retains only in-frame clones and omits some. The table has approximately 150,000 clones, roughly 78% seen once. The sample taken for sequencing was PBMCs. The origin of the receptors is a woman between 50 and 59 years old in good health and CMV-seropositive. Both conserved end residues are part of each CDR3. Each record gives: V gene, D gene, J gene, clone size, CDR3 DNA, CDR3 protein. D genes are given only for firm matches. Some rows have no size entry. The others give once, few or many, or a class for an expanded clone.

>TRBV5-6|NA|TRBJ2-3|NA
TGTGCCAGCAGCACACTCCACAGGGTTCAGACAGATACGCAGTATTTT
CASSTLHRVQTDTQYF
>TRBV29-1|NA|TRBJ1-1|NA
TGCAGCGTTGTCCACACCAACACTGAAGCTTTCTTT
CSVVHTNTEAFF
>TRBV5-5|NA|TRBJ2-3|NA
TGTGCCAGCAGCGAGAATACGCTTAGCACAGATACGCAGTATTTT
CASSENTLSTDTQYF
>TRBV19|TRBD1|TRBJ2-2|NA
TGTGCCAGTAGTGGGGACAGATACACCGGGGAGCTGTTTTTT
CASSGDRYTGELFF
>TRBV19|NA|TRBJ1-3|NA
TGTGCCAGCCTAGGTGGGACACATGGAAACACCATATATTTT
CASLGGTHGNTIYF
>TRBV19|NA|TRBJ1-1|NA
TGTGCCAGTAGGACTCGGGGAGGGATGGGTACTGAAGCTTTCTTT
CASRTRGGMGTEAFF
>TRBV9|TRBD1|TRBJ1-1|NA
TGTGCCAGCAGCCCCCGGACAGGGACGAACACTGAAGCTTTCTTT
CASSPRTGTNTEAFF
>TRBV7-9|TRBD2|TRBJ2-3|once
TGTGCCAGCAGCTCTCCCACCCGACTAGCGGGGGGGCCGGGAGATACGCAGTATTTT
CASSSPTRLAGGPGDTQYF
>TRBV7-8|NA|TRBJ1-2|NA
TGTGCCAGCAGCGTATCCCGTAGGCGAGGTAGTGGCTACACCTTC
CASSVSRRRGSGYTF
>TRBV10-3|TRBD2|TRBJ2-5|once
TGTGCCATCAGTCGTGAACACCCTAGCGGTGGAGAGACCCAGTACTTC
CAISREHPSGGETQYF
>TRBV7-9|TRBD1|TRBJ1-1|few
TGTGCCAGCAGCCTAGGCTCGACAGGGTACACTGAAGCTTTCTTT
CASSLGSTGYTEAFF
>TRBV9|NA|TRBJ1-5|NA
TGTGCCAGCAGCCCGGGAGGGGGCAATCAGCCCCAGCATTTT
CASSPGGGNQPQHF
>TRBV4-1|NA|TRBJ1-6|NA
TGCGCCAGCAGCCAAGCCCAGGGGAATGATTCACCCCTCCACTTT
CASSQAQGNDSPLHF
>TRBV27|NA|TRBJ2-7|NA
TGTGCCAGCAGTCGGGGTTACGAGCAGTACTTC
CASSRGYEQYF
>TRBV30|TRBD1|TRBJ2-5|NA
TGTGCCTGGAGTGGGGACAGGGGGTTTGGAGAGACCCAGTACTTC
CAWSGDRGFGETQYF
>TRBV10-3|TRBD1|TRBJ1-1|NA
TGTGCCATCAGGAAGGGGGCGATTGGCGACACTGAAGCTTTCTTT
CAIRKGAIGDTEAFF
>TRBV6-6|NA|TRBJ2-1|few
TGTGCCAGCAGTTACGGGGGGATAGACAATGAGCAGTTCTTC
CASSYGGIDNEQFF
>TRBV5-1|NA|TRBJ1-1|NA
TGCGCCAGCAGCAAAGATACAGTGCTTGACACTGAAGCTTTCTTT
CASSKDTVLDTEAFF
>TRBV6-5|TRBD2|TRBJ2-1|NA
TGTGCCAGCAGTTCCAATAGCGGGAATGAGCAGTTCTTC
CASSSNSGNEQFF
>TRBV19|TRBD1|TRBJ1-5|NA
TGTGCCAGTAGTCGTTCCGGGACAGGGTTTCAGCCCCAGCATTTT
CASSRSGTGFQPQHF
>TRBV5-1|NA|TRBJ2-2|NA
TGCGCCAGCAGCTGGGGCCAGGGTTACAGAGGGGAGCTGTTTTTT
CASSWGQGYRGELFF
>TRBV11-3|TRBD2|TRBJ2-3|NA
TGTGCCAGCAGCAGAGGGACTAGCGGGGGGGGAGATACGCAGTATTTT
CASSRGTSGGGDTQYF
>TRBV25-1|TRBD2|TRBJ2-7|NA
TGTGCCAGCAGTGAAGTAAGCGGGGGGCACTCCTACGAGCAGTACTTC
CASSEVSGGHSYEQYF
>TRBV25-1|TRBD1|TRBJ1-4|NA
TGTGCCAGCAGTATAGGACAGGGAGGTGAAAAACTGTTTTTT
CASSIGQGGEKLFF
>TRBV4-1|TRBD1|TRBJ1-5|NA
TGCGCCAGCAGTACAGGACAGGTGGGTGGCAATCAGCCCCAGCATTTT
CASSTGQVGGNQPQHF
>TRBV19|NA|TRBJ1-2|NA
TGTGCCAGTAGTCCCACGGGGAGGGGCGGAATTATTTATGGCTACACCTTC
CASSPTGRGGIIYGYTF
>TRBV4-1|NA|TRBJ2-3|NA
TGCGCCAGCAGCCAAGAAATGGCGGGGGCGACTCTTGCTACGCAGTATTTT
CASSQEMAGATLATQYF
>TRBV13|NA|TRBJ2-7|NA
TGTGCCAGCAGCACCGTGGCAGGGTGCTACGAGCAGTACTTC
CASSTVAGCYEQYF
>TRBV7-9|NA|TRBJ2-3|NA
TGTGCCAGCAGACCTTTTTTAGGGGGTTCCACAGATACGCAGTATTTT
CASRPFLGGSTDTQYF
>TRBV11-3|TRBD1|TRBJ1-5|NA
TGTGCCAGCAGCTTAGTTTATCCGGGTACAGGGGTTGGCAATCAGCCCCAGCATTTT
CASSLVYPGTGVGNQPQHF
>TRBV19|NA|TRBJ1-5|NA
TGTGCCAGTAGTATAGACCCCCCGTTCTCAGGCCCGTCGGAGCCCCAGCATTTT
CASSIDPPFSGPSEPQHF
>TRBV11-2|NA|TRBJ2-7|NA
TGTGCCAGCAGCTTACGGCGGGCCTACTCCTACGAGCAGTACTTC
CASSLRRAYSYEQYF
>TRBV11-2|NA|TRBJ2-7|NA
TGTGCCAGCAGCACGACTTCCTACGAGCAGTACTTC
CASSTTSYEQYF
>TRBV2|NA|TRBJ2-7|medium-sized
TGTGCCAGCACCGGACAGCTCTACGAGCAGTACTTC
CASTGQLYEQYF
>TRBV6-6|TRBD1|TRBJ1-6|once
TGTGCCAGTTCAATAGGGACAGGGAATTCACCCCTCCACTTT
CASSIGTGNSPLHF